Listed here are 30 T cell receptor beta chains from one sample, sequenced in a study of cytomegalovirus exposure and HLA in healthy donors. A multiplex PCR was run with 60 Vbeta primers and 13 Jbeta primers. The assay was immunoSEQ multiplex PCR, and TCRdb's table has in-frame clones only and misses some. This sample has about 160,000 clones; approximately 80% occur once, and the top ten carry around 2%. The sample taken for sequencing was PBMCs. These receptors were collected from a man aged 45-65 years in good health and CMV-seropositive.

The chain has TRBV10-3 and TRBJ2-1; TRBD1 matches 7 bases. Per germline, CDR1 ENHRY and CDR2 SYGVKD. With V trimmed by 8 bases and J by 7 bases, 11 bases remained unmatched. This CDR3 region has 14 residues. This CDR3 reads CAIGDSLLGNEQFF. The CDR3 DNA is TGTGCCATCGGGGACAGCCTCCTGGGGAATGAGCAGTTCTTC.

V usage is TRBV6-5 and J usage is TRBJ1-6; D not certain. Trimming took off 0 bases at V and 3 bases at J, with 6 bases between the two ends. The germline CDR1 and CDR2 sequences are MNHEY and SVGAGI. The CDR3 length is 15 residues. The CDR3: CASSYSARYNSPLHF. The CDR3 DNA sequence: TGTGCCAGCAGTTACTCGGCCCGCTATAATTCACCCCTCCACTTT.

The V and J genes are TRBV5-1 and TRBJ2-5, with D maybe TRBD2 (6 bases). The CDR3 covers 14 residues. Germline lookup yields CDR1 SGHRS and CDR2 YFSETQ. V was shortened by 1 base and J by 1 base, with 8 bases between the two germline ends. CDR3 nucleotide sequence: TGCGCCAGCAGCTTGCGGGGGTCCCAAGAGACCCAGTACTTC. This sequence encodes CASSLRGSQETQYF.

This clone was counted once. CDR3 nucleotides: TGTGCCAGCAGCCCAGGGGGACCTGAAGCTTTCTTT. This translates into CASSPGGPEAFF. The V call is TRBV7-2, the J call TRBJ1-1, with TRBD1 matching over 7 bases. CDR1 and CDR2 from the germline V gene are SGHTA and FQGNSA. After removal of 5 bases from V and 6 bases from J, the junction contained 3 bases not matched to a gene. There are 12 residues in the CDR3.

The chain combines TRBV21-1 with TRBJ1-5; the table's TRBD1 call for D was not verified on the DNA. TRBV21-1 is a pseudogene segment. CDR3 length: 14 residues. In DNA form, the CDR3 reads TGTGCCAGCAAAGAGGGGACAGGGAATCAGCCCCAGCATTTT. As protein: CASKEGTGNQPQHF.

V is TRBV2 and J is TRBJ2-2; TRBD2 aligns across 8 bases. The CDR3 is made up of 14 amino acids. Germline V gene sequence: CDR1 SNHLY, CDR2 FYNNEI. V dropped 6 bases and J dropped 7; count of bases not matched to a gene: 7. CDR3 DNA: TGTGCCAGCAGGGATCGGGGGGGCTTCGGGGAGCTGTTTTTT. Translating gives CASRDRGGFGELFF.

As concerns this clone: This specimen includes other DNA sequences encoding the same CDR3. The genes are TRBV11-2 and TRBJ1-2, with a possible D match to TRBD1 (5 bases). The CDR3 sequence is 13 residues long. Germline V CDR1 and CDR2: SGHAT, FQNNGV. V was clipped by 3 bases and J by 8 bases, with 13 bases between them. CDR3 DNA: TGTGCCAGCAGCTTGACCCGCGCAGGGGGCTACACCTTC. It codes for CASSLTRAGGYTF.

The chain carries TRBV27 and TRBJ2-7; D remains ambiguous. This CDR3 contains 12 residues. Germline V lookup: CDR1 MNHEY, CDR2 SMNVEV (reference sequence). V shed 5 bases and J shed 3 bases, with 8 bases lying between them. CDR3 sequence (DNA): TGTGCCAGCAGTCCGGGTGGCTACGAGCAGTACTTC. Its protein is CASSPGGYEQYF.

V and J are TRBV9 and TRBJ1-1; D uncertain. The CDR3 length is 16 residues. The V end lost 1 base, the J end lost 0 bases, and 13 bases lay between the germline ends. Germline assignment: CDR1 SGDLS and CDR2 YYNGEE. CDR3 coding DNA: TGTGCCAGCAGCGTAACTAGGGTGGGGATGAACACTGAAGCTTTCTTT. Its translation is CASSVTRVGMNTEAFF. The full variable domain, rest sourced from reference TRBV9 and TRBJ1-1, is DSGVTQTPKHLITATGQRVTLRCSPRSGDLSVYWYQQSLDQGLQFLIQYYNGEERAKGNILERFSAQQFPDLHSELNLSSLELGDSALYFCASSVTRVGMNTEAFFGQGTRLTVV.

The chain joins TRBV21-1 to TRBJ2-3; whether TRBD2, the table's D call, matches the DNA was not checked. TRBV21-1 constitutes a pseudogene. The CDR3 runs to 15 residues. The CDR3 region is CASTIAGGRTDTQYF. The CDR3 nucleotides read TGTGCCAGCACCATAGCGGGGGGGAGGACAGATACGCAGTATTTT.

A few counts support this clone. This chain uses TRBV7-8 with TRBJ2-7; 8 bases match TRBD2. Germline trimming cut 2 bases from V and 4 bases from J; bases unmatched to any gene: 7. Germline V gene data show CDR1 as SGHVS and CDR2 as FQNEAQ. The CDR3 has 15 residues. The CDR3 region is CASSLTSSGPYEQYF. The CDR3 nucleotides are TGTGCCAGCAGCTTAACGTCTAGCGGGCCTTACGAGCAGTACTTC.

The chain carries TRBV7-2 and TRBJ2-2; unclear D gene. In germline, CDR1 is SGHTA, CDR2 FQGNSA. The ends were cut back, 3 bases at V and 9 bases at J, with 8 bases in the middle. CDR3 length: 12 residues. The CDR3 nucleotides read TGTGCCAGCAGCTTCAGGTCCCGGGAGCTGTTTTTT. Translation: CASSFRSRELFF. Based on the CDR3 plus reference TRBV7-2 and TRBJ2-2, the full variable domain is GAGVSQSPSNKVTEKGKDVELRCDPISGHTALYWYRQSLGQGLEFLIYFQGNSAPDKSGLPSDRFSAERTGGSVSTLTIQRTQQEDSAVYLCASSFRSRELFFGEGSRLTVL.

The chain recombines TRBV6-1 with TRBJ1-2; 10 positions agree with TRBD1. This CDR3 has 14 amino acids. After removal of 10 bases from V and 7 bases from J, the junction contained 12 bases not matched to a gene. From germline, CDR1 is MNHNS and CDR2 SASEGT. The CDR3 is CATGWDRGSSGYTF. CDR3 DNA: TGTGCCACCGGATGGGACAGGGGATCGTCTGGCTACACCTTC.

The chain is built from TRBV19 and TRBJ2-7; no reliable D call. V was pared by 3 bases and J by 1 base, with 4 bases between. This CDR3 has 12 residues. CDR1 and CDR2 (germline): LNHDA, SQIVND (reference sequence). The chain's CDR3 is CASSMASYEQYF. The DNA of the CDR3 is TGTGCCAGTAGTATGGCATCCTACGAGCAGTACTTC.

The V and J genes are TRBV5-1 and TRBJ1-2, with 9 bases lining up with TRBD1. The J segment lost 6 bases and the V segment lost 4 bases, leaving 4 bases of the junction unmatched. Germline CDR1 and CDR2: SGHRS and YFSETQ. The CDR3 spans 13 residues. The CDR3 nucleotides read TGCGCCAGCAGCGGACAGGGGACAGATGGCTACACCTTC. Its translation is CASSGQGTDGYTF.

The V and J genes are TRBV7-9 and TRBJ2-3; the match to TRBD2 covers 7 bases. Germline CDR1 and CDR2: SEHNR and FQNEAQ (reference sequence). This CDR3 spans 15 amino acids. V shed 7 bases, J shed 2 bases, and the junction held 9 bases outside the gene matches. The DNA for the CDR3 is TGTGCCAGCACTAGGGGACTAATAAACACAGATACGCAGTATTTT. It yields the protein CASTRGLINTDTQYF.

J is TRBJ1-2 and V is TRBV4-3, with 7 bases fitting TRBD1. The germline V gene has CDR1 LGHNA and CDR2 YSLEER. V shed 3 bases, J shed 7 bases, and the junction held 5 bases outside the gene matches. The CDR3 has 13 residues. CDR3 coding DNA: TGCGCCAGCAGCCACTGGGACAGTCGTGGCTACACCTTC. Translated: CASSHWDSRGYTF.

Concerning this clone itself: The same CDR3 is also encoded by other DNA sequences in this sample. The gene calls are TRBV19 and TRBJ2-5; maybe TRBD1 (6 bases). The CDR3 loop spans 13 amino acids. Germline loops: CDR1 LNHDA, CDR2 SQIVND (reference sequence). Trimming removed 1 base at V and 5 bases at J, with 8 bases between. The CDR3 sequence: CASSIGGGETQYF. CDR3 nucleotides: TGTGCCAGTAGTATAGGTGGGGGCGAGACCCAGTACTTC.

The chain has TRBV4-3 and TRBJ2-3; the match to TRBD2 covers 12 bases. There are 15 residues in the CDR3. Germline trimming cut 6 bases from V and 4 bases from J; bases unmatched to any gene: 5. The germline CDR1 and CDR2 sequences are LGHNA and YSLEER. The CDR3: CASSPTSGGSDTQYF. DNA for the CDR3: TGCGCCAGCAGTCCGACTAGCGGGGGCTCAGATACGCAGTATTTT.

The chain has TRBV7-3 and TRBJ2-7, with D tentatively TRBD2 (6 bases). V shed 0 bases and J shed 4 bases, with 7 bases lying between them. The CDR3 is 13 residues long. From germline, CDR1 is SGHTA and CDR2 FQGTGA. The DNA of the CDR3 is TGTGCCAGCAGCTTAACGGGGGGATACGAGCAGTACTTC. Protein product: CASSLTGGYEQYF.

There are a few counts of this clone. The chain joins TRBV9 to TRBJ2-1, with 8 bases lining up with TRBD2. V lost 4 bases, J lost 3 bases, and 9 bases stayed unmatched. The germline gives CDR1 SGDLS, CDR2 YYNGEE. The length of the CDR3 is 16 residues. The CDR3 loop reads CASSRGGRGDYNEQFF. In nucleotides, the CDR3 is TGTGCCAGCAGCAGGGGGGGGCGGGGGGACTACAATGAGCAGTTCTTC.

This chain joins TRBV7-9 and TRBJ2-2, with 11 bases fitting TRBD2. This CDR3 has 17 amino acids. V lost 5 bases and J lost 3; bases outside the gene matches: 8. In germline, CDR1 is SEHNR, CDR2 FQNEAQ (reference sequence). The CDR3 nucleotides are TGTGCCAGCAGCCAGCCCGGGACTAGCGGTTACACCGGGGAGCTGTTTTTT. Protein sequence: CASSQPGTSGYTGELFF.

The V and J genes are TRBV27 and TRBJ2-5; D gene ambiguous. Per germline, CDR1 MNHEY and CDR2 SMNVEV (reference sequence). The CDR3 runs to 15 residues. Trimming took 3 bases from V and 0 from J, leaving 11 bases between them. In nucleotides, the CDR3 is TGTGCCAGCAGTTTCTCCGGAGTGTACCAAGAGACCCAGTACTTC. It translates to CASSFSGVYQETQYF.

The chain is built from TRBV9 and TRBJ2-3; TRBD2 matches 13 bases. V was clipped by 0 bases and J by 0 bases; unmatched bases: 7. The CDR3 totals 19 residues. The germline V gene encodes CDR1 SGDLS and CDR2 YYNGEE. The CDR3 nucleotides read TGTGCCAGCAGCGTAGGACGGACTAGCGGGGGTGCTAGCACAGATACGCAGTATTTT. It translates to CASSVGRTSGGASTDTQYF.

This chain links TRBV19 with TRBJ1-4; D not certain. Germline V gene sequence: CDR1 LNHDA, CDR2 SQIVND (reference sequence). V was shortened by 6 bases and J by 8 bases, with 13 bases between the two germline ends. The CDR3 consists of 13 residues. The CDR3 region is CASSLGVKEKLFF. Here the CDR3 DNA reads TGTGCCAGTAGCCTCGGGGTTAAGGAAAAACTGTTTTTT.

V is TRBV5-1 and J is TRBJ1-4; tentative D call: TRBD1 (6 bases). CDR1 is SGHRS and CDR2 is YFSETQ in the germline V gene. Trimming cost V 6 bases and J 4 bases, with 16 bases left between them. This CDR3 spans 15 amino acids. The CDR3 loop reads CASTYGTSLNEKLFF. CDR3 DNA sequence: TGCGCCAGCACCTACGGGACATCCCTTAATGAAAAACTGTTTTTT.

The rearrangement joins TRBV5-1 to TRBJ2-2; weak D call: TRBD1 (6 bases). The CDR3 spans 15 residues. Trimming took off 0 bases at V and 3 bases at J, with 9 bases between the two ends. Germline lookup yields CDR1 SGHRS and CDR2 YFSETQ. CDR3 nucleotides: TGCGCCAGCAGCTTGGCACAGGGTGACACCGGGGAGCTGTTTTTT. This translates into CASSLAQGDTGELFF.

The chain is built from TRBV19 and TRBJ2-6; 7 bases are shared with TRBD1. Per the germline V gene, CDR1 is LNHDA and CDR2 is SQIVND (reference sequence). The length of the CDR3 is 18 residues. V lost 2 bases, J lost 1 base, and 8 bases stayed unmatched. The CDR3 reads CASSITGVYDSGANVLTF. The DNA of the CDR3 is TGTGCCAGTAGTATAACAGGGGTATATGATTCTGGGGCCAACGTCCTGACTTTC.

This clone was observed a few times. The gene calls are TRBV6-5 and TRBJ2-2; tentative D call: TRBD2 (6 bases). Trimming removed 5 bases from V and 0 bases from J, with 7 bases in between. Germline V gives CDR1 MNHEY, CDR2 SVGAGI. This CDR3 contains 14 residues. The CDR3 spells CASSPGANTGELFF. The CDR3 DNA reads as TGTGCCAGCAGTCCGGGGGCGAACACCGGGGAGCTGTTTTTT.

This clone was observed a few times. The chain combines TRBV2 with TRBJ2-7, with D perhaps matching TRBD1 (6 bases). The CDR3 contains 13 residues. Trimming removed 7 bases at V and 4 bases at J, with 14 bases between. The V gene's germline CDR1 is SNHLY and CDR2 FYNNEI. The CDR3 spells CASKKAGDYEQYF. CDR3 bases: TGTGCCAGCAAGAAGGCAGGGGATTACGAGCAGTACTTC.